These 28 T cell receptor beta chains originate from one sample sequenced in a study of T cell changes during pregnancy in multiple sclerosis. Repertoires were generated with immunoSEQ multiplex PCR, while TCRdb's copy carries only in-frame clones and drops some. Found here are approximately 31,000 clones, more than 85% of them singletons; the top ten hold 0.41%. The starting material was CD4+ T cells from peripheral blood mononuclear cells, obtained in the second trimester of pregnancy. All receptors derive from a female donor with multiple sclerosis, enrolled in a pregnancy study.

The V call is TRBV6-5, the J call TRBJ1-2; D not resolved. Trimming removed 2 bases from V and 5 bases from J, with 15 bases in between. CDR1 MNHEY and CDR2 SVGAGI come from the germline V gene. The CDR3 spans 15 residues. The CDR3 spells CASSYVAGQAYGYTF. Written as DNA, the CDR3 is TGTGCCAGCAGTTACGTGGCTGGGCAGGCTTATGGCTACACCTTC.

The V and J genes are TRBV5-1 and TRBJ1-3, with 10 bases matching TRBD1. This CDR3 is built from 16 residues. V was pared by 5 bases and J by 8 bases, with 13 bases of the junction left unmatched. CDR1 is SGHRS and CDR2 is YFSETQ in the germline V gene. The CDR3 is CASRYNSGTGDHTIYF. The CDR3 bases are TGCGCCAGCAGGTATAACTCCGGGACAGGGGATCACACCATATATTTT.

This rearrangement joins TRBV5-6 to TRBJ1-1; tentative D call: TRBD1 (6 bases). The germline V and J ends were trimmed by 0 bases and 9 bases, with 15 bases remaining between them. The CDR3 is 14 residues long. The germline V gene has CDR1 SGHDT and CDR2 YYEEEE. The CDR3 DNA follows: TGTGCCAGCAGCTTGGTAGGGACACCCCAGAAAGCTTTCTTT. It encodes CASSLVGTPQKAFF.

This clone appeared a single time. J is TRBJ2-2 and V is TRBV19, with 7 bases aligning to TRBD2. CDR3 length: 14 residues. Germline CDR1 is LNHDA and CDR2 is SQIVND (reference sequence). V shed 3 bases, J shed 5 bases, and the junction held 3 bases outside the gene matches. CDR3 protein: CASSIPGGTGELFF. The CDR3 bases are TGTGCCAGTAGTATCCCCGGGGGGACCGGGGAGCTGTTTTTT.

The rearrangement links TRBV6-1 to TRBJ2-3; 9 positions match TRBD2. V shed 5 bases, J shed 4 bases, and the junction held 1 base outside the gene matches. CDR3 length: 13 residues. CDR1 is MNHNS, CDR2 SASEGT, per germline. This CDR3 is CASSPSGADTQYF. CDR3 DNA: TGTGCCAGCAGTCCTAGCGGGGCAGATACGCAGTATTTT.

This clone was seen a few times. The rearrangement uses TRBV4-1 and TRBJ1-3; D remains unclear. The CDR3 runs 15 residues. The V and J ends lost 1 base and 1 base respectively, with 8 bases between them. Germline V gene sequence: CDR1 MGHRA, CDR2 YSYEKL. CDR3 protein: CASSQVLSSGNTIYF. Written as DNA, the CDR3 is TGCGCCAGCAGCCAAGTCTTGAGTTCTGGAAACACCATATATTTT.

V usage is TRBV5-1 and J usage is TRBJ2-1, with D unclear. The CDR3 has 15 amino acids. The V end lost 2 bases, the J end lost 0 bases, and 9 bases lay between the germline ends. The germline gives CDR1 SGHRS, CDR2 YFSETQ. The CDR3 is CASSLKSSSYNEQFF. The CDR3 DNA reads TGCGCCAGCAGCTTAAAGAGTAGCTCCTACAATGAGCAGTTCTTC.

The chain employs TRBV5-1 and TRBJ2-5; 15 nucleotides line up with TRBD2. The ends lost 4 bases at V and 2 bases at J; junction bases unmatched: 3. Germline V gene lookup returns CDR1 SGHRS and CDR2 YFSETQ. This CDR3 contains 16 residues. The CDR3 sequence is CASSLGLAGGQETQYF. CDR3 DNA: TGCGCCAGCAGCCTGGGACTAGCGGGAGGTCAAGAGACCCAGTACTTC.

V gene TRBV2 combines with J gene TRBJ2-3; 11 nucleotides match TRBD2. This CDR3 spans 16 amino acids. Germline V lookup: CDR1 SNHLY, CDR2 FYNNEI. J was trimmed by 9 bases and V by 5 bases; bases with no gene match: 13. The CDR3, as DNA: TGTGCCAGCAGTATCAAACTGGGACTAGCGGCCCGGACGCAGTATTTT. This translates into CASSIKLGLAARTQYF.

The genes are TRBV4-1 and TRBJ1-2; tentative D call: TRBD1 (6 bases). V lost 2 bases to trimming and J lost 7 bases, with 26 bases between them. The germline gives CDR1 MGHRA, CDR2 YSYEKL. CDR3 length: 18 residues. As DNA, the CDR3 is TGCGCCAGCAGCCAACAAGGGACCCAGGTCAGGGCCAGGGGTGGCTACACCTTC. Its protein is CASSQQGTQVRARGGYTF.

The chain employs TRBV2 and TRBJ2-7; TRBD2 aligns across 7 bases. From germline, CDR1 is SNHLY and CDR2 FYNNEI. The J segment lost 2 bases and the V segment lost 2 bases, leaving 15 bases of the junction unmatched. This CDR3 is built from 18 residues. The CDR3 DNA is TGTGCCAGCAGTGAAACACGGGCCGGGGGGAGCAGAACCTACGAGCAGTACTTC. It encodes CASSETRAGGSRTYEQYF.

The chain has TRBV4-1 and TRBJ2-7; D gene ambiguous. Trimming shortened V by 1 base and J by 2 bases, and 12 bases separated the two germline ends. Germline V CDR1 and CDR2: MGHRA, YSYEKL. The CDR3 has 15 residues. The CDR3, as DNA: TGCGCCAGCAGCCAAGCCAACTCCCTAGCCTACGAGCAGTACTTC. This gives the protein CASSQANSLAYEQYF.

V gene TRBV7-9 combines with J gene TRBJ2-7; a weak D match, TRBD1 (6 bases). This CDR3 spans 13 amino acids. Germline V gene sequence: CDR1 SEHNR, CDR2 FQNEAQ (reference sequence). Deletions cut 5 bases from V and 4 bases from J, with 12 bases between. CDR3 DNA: TGTGCCAGCAGCCCGGACAGTACGTACGAGCAGTACTTC. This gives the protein CASSPDSTYEQYF.

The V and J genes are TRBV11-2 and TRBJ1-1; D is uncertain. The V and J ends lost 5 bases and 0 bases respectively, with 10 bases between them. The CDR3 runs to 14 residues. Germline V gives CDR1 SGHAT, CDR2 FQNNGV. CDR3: CASSLTQVNTEAFF. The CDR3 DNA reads TGTGCCAGCAGCCTTACGCAGGTGAACACTGAAGCTTTCTTT. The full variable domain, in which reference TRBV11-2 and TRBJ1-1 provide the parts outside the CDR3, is EAGVAQSPRYKIIEKRQSVAFWCNPISGHATLYWYQQILGQGPKLLIQFQNNGVVDDSQLPKDRFSAERLKGVDSTLKIQPAKLEDSAVYLCASSLTQVNTEAFFGQGTRLTVV.

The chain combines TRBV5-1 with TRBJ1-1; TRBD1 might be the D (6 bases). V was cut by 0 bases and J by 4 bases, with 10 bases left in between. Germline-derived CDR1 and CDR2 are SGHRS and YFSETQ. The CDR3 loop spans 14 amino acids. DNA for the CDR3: TGCGCCAGCAGCTTGGCCAGGGGAACCACTGAAGCTTTCTTT. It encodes CASSLARGTTEAFF. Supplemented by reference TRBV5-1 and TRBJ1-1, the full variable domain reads KAGVTQTPRYLIKTRGQQVTLSCSPISGHRSVSWYQQTPGQGLQFLFEYFSETQRNKGNFPGRFSGRQFSNSRSEMNVSTLELGDSALYLCASSLARGTTEAFFGQGTRLTVV.

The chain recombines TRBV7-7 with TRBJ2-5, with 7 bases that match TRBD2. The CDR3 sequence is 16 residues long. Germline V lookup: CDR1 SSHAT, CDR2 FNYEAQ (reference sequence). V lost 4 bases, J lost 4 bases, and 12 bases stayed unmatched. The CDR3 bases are TGTGCCAGCAGCTCCATAACTAGCTCGGGGGGAGAGACCCAGTACTTC. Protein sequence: CASSSITSSGGETQYF.

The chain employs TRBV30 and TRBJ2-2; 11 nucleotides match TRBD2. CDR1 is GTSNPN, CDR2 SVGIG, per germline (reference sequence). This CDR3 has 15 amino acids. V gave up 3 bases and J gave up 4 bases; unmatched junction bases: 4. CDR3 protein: CAWSTGTSGTGELFF. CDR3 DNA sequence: TGTGCCTGGAGCACCGGGACTAGCGGCACCGGGGAGCTGTTTTTT.

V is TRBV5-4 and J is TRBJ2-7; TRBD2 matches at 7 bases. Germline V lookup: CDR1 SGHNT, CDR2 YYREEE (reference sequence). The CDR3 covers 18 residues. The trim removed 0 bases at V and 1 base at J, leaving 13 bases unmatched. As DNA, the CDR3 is TGTGCCAGCAGCTTGGGGGCCCCTCGAGAGCGGGGTTCCTACGAGCAGTACTTC. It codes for CASSLGAPRERGSYEQYF. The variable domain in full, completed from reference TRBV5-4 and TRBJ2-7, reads ETGVTQSPTHLIKTRGQQVTLRCSSQSGHNTVSWYQQALGQGPQFIFQYYREEENGRGNFPPRFSGLQFPNYSSELNVNALELDDSALYLCASSLGAPRERGSYEQYFGPGTRLTVT.

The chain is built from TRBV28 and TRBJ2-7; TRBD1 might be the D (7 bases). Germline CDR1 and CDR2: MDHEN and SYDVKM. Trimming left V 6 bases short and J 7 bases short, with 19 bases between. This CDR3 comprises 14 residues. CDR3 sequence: CASRPRRGPTEQYF. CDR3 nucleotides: TGTGCCAGCAGGCCCCGGAGGGGGCCTACGGAGCAGTACTTC.

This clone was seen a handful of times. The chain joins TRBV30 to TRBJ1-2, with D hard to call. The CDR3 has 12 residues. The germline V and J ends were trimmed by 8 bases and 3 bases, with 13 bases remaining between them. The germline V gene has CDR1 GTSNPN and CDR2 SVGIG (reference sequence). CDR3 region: CAGTEGDYGYTF. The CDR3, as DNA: TGTGCCGGCACCGAGGGCGACTATGGCTACACCTTC.

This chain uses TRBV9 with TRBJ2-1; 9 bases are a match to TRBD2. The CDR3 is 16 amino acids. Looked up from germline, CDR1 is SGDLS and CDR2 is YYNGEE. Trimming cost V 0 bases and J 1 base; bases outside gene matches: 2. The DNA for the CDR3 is TGTGCCAGCAGCGTAGGACTAGCGGCTTCCTACAATGAGCAGTTCTTC. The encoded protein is CASSVGLAASYNEQFF.

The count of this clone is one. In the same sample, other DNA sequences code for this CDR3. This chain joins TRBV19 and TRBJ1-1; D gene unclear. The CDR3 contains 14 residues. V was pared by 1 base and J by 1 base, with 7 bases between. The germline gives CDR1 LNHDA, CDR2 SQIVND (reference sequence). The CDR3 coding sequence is TGTGCCAGTAGTATAGGCACAGAGAACACTGAAGCTTTCTTT. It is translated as CASSIGTENTEAFF.

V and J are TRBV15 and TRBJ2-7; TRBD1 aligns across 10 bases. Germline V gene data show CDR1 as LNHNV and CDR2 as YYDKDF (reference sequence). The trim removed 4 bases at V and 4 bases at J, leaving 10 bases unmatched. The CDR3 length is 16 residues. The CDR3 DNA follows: TGTGCCACCAGCACGAATCGACAGGGGGCTATTTACGAGCAGTACTTC. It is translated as CATSTNRQGAIYEQYF.

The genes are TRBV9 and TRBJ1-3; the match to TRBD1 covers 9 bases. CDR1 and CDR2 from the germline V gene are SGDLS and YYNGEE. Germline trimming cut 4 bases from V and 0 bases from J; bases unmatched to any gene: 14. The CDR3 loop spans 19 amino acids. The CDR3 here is CASSSRFPRDRDSGNTIYF. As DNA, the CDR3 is TGTGCCAGCAGCTCCCGCTTCCCCCGGGACAGGGACTCTGGAAACACCATATATTTT.

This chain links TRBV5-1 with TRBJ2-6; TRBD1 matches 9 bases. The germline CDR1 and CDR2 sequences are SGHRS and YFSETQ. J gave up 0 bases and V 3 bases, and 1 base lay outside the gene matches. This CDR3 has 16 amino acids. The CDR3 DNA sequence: TGCGCCAGCAGCTCGGGACAGGGCTCTGGGGCCAACGTCCTGACTTTC. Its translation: CASSSGQGSGANVLTF. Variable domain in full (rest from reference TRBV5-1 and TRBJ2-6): KAGVTQTPRYLIKTRGQQVTLSCSPISGHRSVSWYQQTPGQGLQFLFEYFSETQRNKGNFPGRFSGRQFSNSRSEMNVSTLELGDSALYLCASSSGQGSGANVLTFGAGSRLTVL.

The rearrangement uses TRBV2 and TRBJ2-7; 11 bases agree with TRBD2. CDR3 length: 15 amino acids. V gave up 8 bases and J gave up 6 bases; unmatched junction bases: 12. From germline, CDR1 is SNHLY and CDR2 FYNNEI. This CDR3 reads CASGGTSGIPGEQYF. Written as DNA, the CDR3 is TGTGCCAGCGGTGGGACTAGCGGTATCCCTGGCGAGCAGTACTTC. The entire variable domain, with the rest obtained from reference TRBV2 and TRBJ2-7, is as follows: EPEVTQTPSHQVTQMGQEVILRCVPISNHLYFYWYRQILGQKVEFLVSFYNNEISEKSEIFDDQFSVERPDGSNFTLKIRSTKLEDSAMYFCASGGTSGIPGEQYFGPGTRLTVT.

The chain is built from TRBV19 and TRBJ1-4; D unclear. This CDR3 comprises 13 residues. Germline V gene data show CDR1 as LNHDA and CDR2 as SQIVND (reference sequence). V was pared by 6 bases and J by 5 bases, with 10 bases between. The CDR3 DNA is TGTGCCAGTAGATCGGGGTCGAATGAAAAACTGTTTTTT. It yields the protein CASRSGSNEKLFF.

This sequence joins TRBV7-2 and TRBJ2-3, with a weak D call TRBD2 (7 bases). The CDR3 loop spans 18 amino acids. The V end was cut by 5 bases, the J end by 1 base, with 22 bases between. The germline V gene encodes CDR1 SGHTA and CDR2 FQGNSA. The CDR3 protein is CASSPPGAGVRGTDTQYF. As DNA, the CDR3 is TGTGCCAGCAGCCCCCCGGGGGCGGGAGTACGCGGCACAGATACGCAGTATTTT.